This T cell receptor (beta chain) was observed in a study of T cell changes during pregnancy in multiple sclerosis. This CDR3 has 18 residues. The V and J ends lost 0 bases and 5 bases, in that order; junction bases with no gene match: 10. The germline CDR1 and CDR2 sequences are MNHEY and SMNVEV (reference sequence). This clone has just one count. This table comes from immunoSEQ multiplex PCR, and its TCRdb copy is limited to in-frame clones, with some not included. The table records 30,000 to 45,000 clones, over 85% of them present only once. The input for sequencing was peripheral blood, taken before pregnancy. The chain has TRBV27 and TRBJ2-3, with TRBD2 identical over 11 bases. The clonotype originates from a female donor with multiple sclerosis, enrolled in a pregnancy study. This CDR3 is CASSLSISLAGEVDTQYF. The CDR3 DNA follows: TGTGCCAGCAGTTTATCGATCTCACTAGCGGGAGAGGTAGATACGCAGTATTTT.